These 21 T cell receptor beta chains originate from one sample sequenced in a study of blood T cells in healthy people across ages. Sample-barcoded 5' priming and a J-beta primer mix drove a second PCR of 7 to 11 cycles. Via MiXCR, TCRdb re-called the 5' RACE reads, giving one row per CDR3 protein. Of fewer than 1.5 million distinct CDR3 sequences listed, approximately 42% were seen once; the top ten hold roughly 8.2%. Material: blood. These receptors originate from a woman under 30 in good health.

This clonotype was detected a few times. CDR3 nucleotides: TGTGCCAGCATCAAGGGAGATGAGCAGTTCTTC. Amino acid sequence: CASIKGDEQFF. V gene TRBV7-9 combines with J gene TRBJ2-1, with D perhaps TRBD2 (5 bases). CDR1 is SEHNR and CDR2 is FQNEAQ in the germline V gene (reference sequence). This CDR3 contains 11 residues. Trimming took 7 bases from V and 8 from J, leaving 9 bases between them. The variable domain in full, with the rest retrieved from reference TRBV7-9 and TRBJ2-1, is DTGVSQNPRHKITKRGQNVTFRCDPISEHNRLYWYRQTLGQGPEFLTYFQNEAQLEKSRLLSDRFSAERPKGSFSTLEIQRTEQGDSAMYLCASIKGDEQFFGPGTRLTVL.

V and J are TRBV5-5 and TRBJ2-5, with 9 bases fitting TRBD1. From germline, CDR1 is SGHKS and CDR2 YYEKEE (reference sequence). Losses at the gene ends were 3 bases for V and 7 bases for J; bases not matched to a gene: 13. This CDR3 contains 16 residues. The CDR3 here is CASSSTGTGISGTQYF. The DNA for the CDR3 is TGTGCCAGCAGCTCAACCGGGACAGGGATATCGGGGACCCAGTACTTC.

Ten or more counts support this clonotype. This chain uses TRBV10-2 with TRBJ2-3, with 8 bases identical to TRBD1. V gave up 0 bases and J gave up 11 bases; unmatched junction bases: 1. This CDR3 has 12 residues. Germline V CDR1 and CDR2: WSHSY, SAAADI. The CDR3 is CASSESGTGQYF. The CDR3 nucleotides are TGCGCCAGCAGTGAGTCAGGGACAGGGCAGTATTTT.

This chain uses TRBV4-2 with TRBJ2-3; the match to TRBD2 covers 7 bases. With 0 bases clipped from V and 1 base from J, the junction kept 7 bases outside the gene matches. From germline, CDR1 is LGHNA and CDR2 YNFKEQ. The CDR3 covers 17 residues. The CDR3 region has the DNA TGTGCCAGCAGCCAAGACGCGGCTAGCGGAGGCACAGATACGCAGTATTTT. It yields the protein CASSQDAASGGTDTQYF.

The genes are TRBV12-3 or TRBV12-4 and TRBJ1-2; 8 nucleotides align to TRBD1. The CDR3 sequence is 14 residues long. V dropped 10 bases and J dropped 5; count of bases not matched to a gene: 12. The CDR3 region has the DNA TGTGCCACTTACGGCAGGGGGCTAATGTATGGCTACACCTTC. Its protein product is CATYGRGLMYGYTF.

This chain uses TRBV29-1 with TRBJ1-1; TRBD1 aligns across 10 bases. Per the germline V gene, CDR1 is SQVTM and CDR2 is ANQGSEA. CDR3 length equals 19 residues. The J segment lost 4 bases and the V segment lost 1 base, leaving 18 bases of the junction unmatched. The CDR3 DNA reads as TGCAGCGTTGAAGGATGGGGGGGACAGGGGACTAGATATAGCACTGAAGCTTTCTTT. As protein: CSVEGWGGQGTRYSTEAFF.

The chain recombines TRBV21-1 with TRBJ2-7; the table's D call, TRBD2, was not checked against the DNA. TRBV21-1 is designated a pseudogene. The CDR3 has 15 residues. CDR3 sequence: CASSVRRETGYEQYF. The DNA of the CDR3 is TGTGCCAGCAGCGTTCGACGGGAGACGGGATACGAGCAGTACTTC.

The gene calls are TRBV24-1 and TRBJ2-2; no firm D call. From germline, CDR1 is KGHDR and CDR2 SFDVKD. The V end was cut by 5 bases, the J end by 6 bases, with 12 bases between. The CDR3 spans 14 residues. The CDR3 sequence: CATSANVVAGELFF. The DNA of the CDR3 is TGTGCCACCAGTGCCAATGTTGTCGCCGGGGAGCTGTTTTTT.

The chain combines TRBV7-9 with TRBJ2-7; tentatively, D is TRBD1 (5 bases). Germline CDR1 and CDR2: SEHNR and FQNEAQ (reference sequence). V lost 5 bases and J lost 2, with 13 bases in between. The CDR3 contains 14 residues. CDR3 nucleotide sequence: TGTGCCAGCAGCCCCGACGGCAGGGCCTACGAGCAGTACTTC. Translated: CASSPDGRAYEQYF.

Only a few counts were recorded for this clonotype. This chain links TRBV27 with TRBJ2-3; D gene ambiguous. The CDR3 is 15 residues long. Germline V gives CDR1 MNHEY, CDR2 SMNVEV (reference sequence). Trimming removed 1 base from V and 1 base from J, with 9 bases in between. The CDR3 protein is CASSLLPMGTDTQYF. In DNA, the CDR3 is TGTGCCAGCAGTTTATTACCTATGGGCACAGATACGCAGTATTTT.

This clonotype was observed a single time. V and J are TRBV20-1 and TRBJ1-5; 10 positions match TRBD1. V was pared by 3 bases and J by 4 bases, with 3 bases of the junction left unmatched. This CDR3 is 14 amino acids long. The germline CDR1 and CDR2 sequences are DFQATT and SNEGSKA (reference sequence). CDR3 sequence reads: CSAREGQGNQPQHF. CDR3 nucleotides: TGCAGTGCTAGGGAGGGACAGGGGAATCAGCCCCAGCATTTT.

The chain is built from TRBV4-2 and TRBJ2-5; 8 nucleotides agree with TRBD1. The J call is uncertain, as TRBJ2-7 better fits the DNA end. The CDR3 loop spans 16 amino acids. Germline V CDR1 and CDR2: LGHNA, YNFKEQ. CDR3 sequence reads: CASSQLQGERSYEQYF. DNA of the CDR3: TGTGCCAGCAGCCAATTACAGGGGGAACGCTCCTACGAGCAGTACTTC.

CDR3 DNA: TGTGCCAGCAGTTTATCGTCGACTAGTTCGGTCTATGAGCAGTTCTTC. Protein sequence: CASSLSSTSSVYEQFF. The chain combines TRBV27 with TRBJ2-1, with TRBD2 as a possible D gene (6 bases). The CDR3 covers 16 residues. Trimming left V 0 bases short and J 8 bases short, with 17 bases between. CDR1 and CDR2 (germline): MNHEY, SMNVEV (reference sequence).

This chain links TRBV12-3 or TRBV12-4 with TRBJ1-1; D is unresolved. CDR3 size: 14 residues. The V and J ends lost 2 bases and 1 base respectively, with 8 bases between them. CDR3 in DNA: TGTGCCAGCAGTTTACGGGGTACGAACACTGAAGCTTTCTTT. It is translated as CASSLRGTNTEAFF.

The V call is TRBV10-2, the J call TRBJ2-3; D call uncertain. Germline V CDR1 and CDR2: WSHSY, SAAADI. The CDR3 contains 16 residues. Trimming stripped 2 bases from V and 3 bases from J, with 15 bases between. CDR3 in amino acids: CASSEPRVSMTDTQYF. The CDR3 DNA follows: TGCGCCAGCAGTGAGCCCCGGGTCTCGATGACAGATACGCAGTATTTT.

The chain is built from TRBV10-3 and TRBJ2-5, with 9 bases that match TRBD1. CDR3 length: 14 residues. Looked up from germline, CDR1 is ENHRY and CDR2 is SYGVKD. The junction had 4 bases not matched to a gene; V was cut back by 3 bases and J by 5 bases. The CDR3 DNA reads TGTGCCATCAGTGAACAGGGGGCTGCCGAGACCCAGTACTTC. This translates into CAISEQGAAETQYF.

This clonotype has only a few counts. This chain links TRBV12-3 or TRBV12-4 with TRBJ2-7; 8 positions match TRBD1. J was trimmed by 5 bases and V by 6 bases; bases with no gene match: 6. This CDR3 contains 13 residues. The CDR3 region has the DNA TGTGCCAGCAGCCCTCAGGGGGCGGACGAGCAGTACTTC. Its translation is CASSPQGADEQYF.

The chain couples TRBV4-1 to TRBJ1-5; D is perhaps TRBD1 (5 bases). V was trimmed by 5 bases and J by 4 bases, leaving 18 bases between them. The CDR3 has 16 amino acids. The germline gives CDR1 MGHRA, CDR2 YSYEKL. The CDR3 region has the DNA TGCGCCAGCAGCTTAGCCGGGACGGTTGTTAATCAGCCCCAGCATTTT. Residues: CASSLAGTVVNQPQHF.

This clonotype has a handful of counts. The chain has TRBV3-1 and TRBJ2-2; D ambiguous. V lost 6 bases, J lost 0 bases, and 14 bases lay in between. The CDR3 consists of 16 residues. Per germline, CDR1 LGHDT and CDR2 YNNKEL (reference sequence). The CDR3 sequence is CASSSPAESNTGELFF. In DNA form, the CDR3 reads TGTGCCAGCAGTTCACCTGCCGAATCGAACACCGGGGAGCTGTTTTTT.

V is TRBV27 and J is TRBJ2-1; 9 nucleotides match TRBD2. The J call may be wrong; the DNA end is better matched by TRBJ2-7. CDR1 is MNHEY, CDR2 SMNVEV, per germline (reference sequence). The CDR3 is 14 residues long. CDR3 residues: CASKERGAGNEQYF. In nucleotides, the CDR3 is TGTGCCAGCAAAGAGCGGGGGGCGGGGAATGAGCAGTACTTC.

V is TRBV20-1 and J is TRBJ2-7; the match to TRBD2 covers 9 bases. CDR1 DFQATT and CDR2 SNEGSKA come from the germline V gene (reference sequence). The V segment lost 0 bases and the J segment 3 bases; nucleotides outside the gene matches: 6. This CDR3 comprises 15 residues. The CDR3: CSARDFSGRGYEQYF. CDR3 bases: TGCAGTGCTAGAGATTTTAGCGGGAGAGGCTACGAGCAGTACTTC.